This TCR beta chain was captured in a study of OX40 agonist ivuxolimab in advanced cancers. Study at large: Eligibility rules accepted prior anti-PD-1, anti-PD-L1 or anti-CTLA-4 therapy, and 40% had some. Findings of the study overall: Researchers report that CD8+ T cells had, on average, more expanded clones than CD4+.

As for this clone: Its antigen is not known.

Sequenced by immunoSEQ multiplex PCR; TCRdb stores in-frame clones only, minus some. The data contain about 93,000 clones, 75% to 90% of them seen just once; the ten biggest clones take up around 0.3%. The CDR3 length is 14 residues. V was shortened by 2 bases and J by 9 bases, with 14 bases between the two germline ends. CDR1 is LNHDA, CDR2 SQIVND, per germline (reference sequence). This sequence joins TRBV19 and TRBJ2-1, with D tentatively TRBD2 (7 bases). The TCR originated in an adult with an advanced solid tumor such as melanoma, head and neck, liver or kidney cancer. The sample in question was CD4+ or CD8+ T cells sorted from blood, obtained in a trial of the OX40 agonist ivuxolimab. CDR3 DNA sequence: TGTGCCAGTAGTATAAGGTGGGAGGGGGGTGAGCAGTTCTTC. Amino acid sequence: CASSIRWEGGEQFF.